This T cell receptor (beta chain) was sequenced for a study of blood T cells in healthy people across ages. Germline values: CDR1 SGHTA, CDR2 FQGNSA. The CDR3 has 16 amino acids. The junction had 15 bases not matched to a gene; V was cut back by 8 bases and J by 8 bases. A J-beta primer mix and a sample-barcoded 5' primer were used in a second PCR of roughly 6 to 11 cycles. TCRdb processed the 5' RACE reads anew with MiXCR; each CDR3 protein has one entry. The repertoire holds 600,000 to 1,000,000 distinct CDR3 sequences, with about 25% as singletons. Study-wide results and limits: The unknown donor CMV status may have confounded expanded clonotype changes.

Worth noting for this clonotype: Its specificity is unknown.

These data also featured in a second study, about T cells of mothers and their children. This second study says: Among related mother-child pairs, overlap was slightly higher than in unrelated pairs, though not significantly.

Sequenced input: blood. The receptor's source is a boy aged 10-17 years in good health. V and J are TRBV7-2 and TRBJ2-4, with TRBD2 identical over 10 bases. Written as DNA, the CDR3 is TGTGCCAGCGGACTAGCAGCGGGAGGGCCGGAATACATTCAGTACTTC. It encodes CASGLAAGGPEYIQYF.